One T cell receptor beta chain is described in this entry. This clonotype appeared a few times. It lacks a known antigen. Base qualities were left out, and no much larger clone turns up one base away. This entry belongs to a study of T cells in Graves' hyperthyroidism and ophthalmopathy (dated by TCRdb to 2018 to 2020). Turning to the overall study: Peripheral blood was sampled at the time of initial diagnosis, prior to any treatment. To identify distinguishing TCR V-J signatures, a discovery cohort of around 100 patients was used, comprising 40 to 45 with Graves' ophthalmopathy and some 57 with stable Graves' hyperthyroidism. Whether ophthalmopathy could be predicted prospectively was tested in an independent validation cohort made up of about 18 hyperthyroidism patients plus 17 patients who later progressed to ophthalmopathy. The 95 to 100 discovery patients were randomly split 7:3 into training and test sets. The study also compared thyroid tissue and blood T-cell repertoires from five or six Graves' hyperthyroidism patients. After sampling, hyperthyroidism patients received methimazole starting at 30 mg daily, and ophthalmopathy patients received high-dose intravenous methylprednisolone. TCR Vbeta CDR3 sequencing of roughly 140 peripheral blood samples (more than 40 ophthalmopathy, 75 hyperthyroidism and approximately 17 progressor patients) is reported in the paper. The full study reports these points: Sample size was not statistically predetermined, and blinding of investigators to group allocation was not performed. Ophthalmopathy was separated from stable hyperthyroidism by a 13 V-J signature model, with roughly 88% sensitivity and about 81% specificity obtained in cross-validation and 80%/75% obtained in testing. In validation, the model predicted progression to ophthalmopathy with 55% to 71% sensitivity and 72% to 75% specificity, a median of around six months before onset. Most expanded thyroid clonotypes (frequency above 0.001) were also detected in blood, suggesting blood repertoires may reflect thyroid immune responses.

TCR beta CDR3 regions were amplified from RNA transcripts. The TCR CDR3 was subjected to a first round of RT-PCR using the HTBI primer set and the Qiagen OneStep RT-PCR kit. The libraries were constructed in a second round of multiplex PCR and then size-selected and purified. The libraries were sequenced on an Illumina HiSeq2000 using paired-end 100 bp reads. In the authors' own workflow: SOAPnuke was used to process the raw data, with reads discarded if the reads contained adapters or uncalled bases, had a mean Phred below 15, or lacked an exact constant-primer or identifier match. High-quality paired reads were merged with COPE v1.2.5, and unique nucleotide sequences were defined as clonotypes. MiTCR v1.1 was used to align the clonotypes against IMGT TRBV, TRBD and TRBJ reference segments. The analysis was restricted to V-J combinations with a frequency above 0.0001, which together covered roughly 99% of the repertoires. The TCS score was defined as F50 (clonal expansion) divided by E x V (chaos), with BLOSUM62-based TCRdist calculated between CDR3 peptides within each V-J. Welch's t-statistics and random forest reduced fewer than 600 V-J features to 13, which were used in a naive Bayes classifier (R e1071). TCRdb reprocessed the public reads (quality trimming at Q25 with fastp, clone calling with MiXCR) and kept in-frame beta chains. Here each entry gathers all rows of one CDR3 protein and keeps the most common genes and DNA. The V and J calls reflect TCRdb's pipeline rather than the authors' work. The sample includes about 530,000 distinct CDR3 sequences, with roughly 15% observed a single time. The ten largest account for about 16% of the sample.

The germline V gene (reference sequence) provides CDR1 LNHNV and CDR2 YYDKDF. Including the terminal cysteine and phenylalanine, the CDR3 comprises 17 residues. CDR3 DNA only is kept here, 51 bases in frame from base 1. A distance of 13 bases separates the germline ends of V and J, which lose 0 bases and 0 bases respectively. Moderately to severely active disease, a Clinical Activity Score of at least 3, a NOSPECS grade of at least 4, and a duration under 3 months were present in ophthalmopathy patients. Patients with uncontrolled infections, other autoimmune diseases, pregnancy or lactation were excluded. Diagnoses were based on clinical symptoms, serum thyroxine and TRAb, thyroid ultrasound and orbital computed tomography. PBMCs were isolated from 7.5 to 10 ml of fresh peripheral blood by Ficoll-Paque density gradient centrifugation. Trizol reagent was used to extract total RNA, and RNA quality was then checked on an Agilent 2100 Bioanalyzer.

The chain couples TRBV15 to TRBJ2-3; 6 matching bases give a weak D call of TRBD2. Sequenced: blood. The TCR comes from a woman younger than 35 with Graves' ophthalmopathy. The CDR3 region reads CATSRDSGAYSTDTQYF. At the DNA level, the sequence is TGTGCCACCAGCAGAGATTCGGGAGCCTATAGCACAGATACGCAGTATTTT. The CDR3 plus the reference TRBV15 and TRBJ2-3 genes for the other parts give the full variable domain: DAMVIQNPRYQVTQFGKPVTLSCSQTLNHNVMYWYQQKSSQAPKLLFHYYDKDFNNEADTPDNFQSRRPNTSFCFLDIRSPGLGDTAMYLCATSRDSGAYSTDTQYFGPGTRLTVL.